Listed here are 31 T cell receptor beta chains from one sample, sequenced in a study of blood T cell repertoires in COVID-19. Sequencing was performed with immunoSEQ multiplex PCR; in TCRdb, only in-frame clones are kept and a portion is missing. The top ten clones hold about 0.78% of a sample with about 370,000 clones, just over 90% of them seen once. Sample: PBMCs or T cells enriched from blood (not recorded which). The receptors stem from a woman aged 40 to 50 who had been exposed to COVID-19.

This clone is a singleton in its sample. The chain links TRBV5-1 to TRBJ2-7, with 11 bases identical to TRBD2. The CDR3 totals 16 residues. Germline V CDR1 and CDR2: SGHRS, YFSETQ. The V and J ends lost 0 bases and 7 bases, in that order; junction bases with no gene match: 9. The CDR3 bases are TGCGCCAGCAGCTTGGTGTCGTTTAGCGGGAGGGCAGAGCAGTACTTC. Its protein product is CASSLVSFSGRAEQYF.

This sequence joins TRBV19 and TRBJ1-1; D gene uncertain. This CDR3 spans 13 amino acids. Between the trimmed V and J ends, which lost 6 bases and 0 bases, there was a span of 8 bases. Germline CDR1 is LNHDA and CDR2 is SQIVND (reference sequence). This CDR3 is CASRGSLNTEAFF. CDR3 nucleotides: TGTGCCAGTAGGGGCTCTCTGAACACTGAAGCTTTCTTT.

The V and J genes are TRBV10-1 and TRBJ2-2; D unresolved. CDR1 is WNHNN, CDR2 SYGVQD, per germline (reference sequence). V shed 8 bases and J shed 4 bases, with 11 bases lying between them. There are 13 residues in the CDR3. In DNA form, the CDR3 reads TGCGCCAGCGCACAGATCCGCACCGGGGAGCTGTTTTTT. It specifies CASAQIRTGELFF.

Here the CDR3 reads CASSDRNSNQPQHF. In DNA, the CDR3 is TGTGCCAGCAGCGACAGAAATAGCAATCAGCCCCAGCATTTT. The rearrangement uses TRBV27 and TRBJ1-5; the D gene is possibly TRBD1 (5 bases). The CDR3 contains 14 residues. Germline V lookup: CDR1 MNHEY, CDR2 SMNVEV (reference sequence). V dropped 6 bases and J dropped 0 bases, with 9 bases sitting between them.

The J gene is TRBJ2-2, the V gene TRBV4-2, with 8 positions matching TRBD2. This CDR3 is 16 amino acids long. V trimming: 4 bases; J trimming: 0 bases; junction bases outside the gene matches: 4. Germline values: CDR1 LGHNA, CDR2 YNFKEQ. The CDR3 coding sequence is TGTGCCAGCAGCCGGCGGGGGGTCTCGAACACCGGGGAGCTGTTTTTT. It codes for CASSRRGVSNTGELFF.

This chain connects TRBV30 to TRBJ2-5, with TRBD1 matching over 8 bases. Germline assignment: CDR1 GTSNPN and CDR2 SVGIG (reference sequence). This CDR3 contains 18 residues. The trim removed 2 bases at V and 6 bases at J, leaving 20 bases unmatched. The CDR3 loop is CAWSFRTGQVAGMKTQYF. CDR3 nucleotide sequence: TGTGCCTGGAGTTTCCGGACAGGGCAGGTTGCGGGGATGAAGACCCAGTACTTC.

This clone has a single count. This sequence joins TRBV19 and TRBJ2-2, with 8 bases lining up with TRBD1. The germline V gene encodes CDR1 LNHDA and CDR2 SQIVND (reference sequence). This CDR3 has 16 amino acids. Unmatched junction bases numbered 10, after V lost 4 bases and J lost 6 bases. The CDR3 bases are TGTGCCAGTAGTACTCCAGGGGGCGAGATGCCCGGGGAGCTGTTTTTT. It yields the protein CASSTPGGEMPGELFF.

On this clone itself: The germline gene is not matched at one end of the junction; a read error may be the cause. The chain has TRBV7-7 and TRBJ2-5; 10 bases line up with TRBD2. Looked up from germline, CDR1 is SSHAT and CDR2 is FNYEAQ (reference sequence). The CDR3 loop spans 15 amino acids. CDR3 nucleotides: TGTGCTAGCAGCAAGAGCGGGGGGGCTGTTGAGACCCAGTACTTC. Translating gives CASSKSGGAVETQYF. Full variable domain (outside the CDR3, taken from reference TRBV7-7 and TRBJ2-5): GAGVSQSPRYKVTKRGQDVTLRCDPISSHATLYWYQQALGQGPEFLTYFNYEAQPDKSGLPSDRFSAERPEGSISTLTIQRTEQRDSAMYRCASSKSGGAVETQYFGPGTRLLVL.

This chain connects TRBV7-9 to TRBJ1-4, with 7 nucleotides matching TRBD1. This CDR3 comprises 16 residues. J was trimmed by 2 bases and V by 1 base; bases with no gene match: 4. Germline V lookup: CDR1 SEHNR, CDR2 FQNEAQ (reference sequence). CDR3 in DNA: TGTGCCAGCAGCTTAGGGCAGGGGGGTACTAATGAAAAACTGTTTTTT. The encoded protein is CASSLGQGGTNEKLFF.

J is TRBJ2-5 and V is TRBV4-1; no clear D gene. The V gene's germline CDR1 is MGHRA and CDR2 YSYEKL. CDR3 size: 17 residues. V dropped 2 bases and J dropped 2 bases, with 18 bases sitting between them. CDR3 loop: CASSQWPAARQQETQYF. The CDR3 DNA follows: TGCGCCAGCAGCCAATGGCCTGCCGCCCGACAACAAGAGACCCAGTACTTC.

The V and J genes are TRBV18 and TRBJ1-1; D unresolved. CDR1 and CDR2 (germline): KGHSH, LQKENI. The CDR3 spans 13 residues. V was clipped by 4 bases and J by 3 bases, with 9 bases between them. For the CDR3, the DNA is TGTGCCAGCTCACACGGGTTAGACACTGAAGCTTTCTTT. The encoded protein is CASSHGLDTEAFF.

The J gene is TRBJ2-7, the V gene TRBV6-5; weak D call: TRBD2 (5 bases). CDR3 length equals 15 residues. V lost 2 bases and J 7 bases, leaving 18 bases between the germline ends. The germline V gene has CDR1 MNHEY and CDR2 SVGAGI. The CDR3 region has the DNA TGTGCCAGCAGTTACGCCGGGTTCGGGGTCGGGGAGCAGTACTTC. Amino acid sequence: CASSYAGFGVGEQYF.

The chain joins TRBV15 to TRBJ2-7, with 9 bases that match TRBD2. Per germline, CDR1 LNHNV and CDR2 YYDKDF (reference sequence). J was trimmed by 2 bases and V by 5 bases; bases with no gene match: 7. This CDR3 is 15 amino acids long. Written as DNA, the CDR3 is TGTGCCACCAGCCCCAAAGCGGGGGGAGCCTACGAGCAGTACTTC. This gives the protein CATSPKAGGAYEQYF.

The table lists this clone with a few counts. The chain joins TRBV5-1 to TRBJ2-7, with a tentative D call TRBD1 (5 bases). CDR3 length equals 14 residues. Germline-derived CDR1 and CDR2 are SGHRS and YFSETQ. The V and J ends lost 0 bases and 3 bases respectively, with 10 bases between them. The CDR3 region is CASSLDRRLYEQYF. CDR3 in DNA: TGCGCCAGCAGCTTGGACAGGCGTCTCTACGAGCAGTACTTC.

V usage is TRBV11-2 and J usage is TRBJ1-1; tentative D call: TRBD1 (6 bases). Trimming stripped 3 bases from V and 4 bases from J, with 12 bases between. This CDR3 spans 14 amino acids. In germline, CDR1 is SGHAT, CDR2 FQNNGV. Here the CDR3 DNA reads TGTGCCAGCAGCTTGTTCCAGGGGCCCACTGAAGCTTTCTTT. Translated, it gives CASSLFQGPTEAFF.

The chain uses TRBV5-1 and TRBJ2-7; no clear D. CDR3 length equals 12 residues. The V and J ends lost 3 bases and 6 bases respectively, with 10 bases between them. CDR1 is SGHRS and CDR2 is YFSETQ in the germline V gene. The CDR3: CASSSPPGEQYF. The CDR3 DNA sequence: TGCGCCAGCAGCTCCCCTCCAGGCGAGCAGTACTTC.

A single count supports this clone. Here the CDR3 reads CASSLLVRHEQFF. The CDR3 nucleotides are TGTGCCAGCAGTTTATTGGTCAGGCATGAGCAGTTCTTC. V gene TRBV27 combines with J gene TRBJ2-1; D not certain. Germline CDR1 and CDR2: MNHEY and SMNVEV (reference sequence). This CDR3 spans 13 amino acids. Trimming took 1 base from V and 8 from J, leaving 9 bases between them.

The CDR3 nucleotides read TGTGCCAGCAGTTCCTCTGGACTAGCGGGGGACACAGATACGCAGTATTTT. Encoded protein: CASSSSGLAGDTDTQYF. The chain couples TRBV6-2 or TRBV6-3 to TRBJ2-3, with TRBD2 matching over 13 bases. The ends lost 4 bases at V and 2 bases at J; junction bases unmatched: 6. This CDR3 region has 17 residues. Germline values: CDR1 MNHEY, CDR2 SVGEGT.

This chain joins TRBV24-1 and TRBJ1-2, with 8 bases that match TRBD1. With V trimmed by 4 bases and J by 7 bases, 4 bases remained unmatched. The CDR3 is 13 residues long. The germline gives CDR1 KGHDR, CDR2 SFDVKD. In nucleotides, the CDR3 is TGTGCCACCAGTGAGCGGACAGGGAGTGGCTACACCTTC. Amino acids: CATSERTGSGYTF.

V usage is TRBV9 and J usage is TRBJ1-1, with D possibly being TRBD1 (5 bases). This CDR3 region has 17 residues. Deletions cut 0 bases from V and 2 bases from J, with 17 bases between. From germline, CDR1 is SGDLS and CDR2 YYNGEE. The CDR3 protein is CASSVDGPRGINTEAFF. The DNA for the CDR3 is TGTGCCAGCAGCGTAGACGGGCCCCGGGGGATTAACACTGAAGCTTTCTTT.

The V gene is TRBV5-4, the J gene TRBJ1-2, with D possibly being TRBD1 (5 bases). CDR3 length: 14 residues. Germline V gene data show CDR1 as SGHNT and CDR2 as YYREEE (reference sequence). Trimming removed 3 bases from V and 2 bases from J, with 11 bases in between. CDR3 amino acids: CASSSLQENYGYTF. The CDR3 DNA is TGTGCCAGCAGCTCTCTACAGGAGAACTATGGCTACACCTTC.

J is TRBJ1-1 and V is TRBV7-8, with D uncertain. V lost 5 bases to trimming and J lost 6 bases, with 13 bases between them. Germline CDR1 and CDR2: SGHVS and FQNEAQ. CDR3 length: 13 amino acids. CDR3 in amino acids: CASSPSPIAEAFF. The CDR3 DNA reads TGTGCCAGCAGCCCTAGTCCCATCGCTGAAGCTTTCTTT.

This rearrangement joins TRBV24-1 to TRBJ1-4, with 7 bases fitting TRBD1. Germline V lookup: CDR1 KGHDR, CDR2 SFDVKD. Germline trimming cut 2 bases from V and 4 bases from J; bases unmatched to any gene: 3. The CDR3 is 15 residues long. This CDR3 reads CATSDSGQLNEKLFF. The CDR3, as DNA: TGTGCCACCAGTGATTCGGGACAGCTTAATGAAAAACTGTTTTTT.

The CDR3, as DNA: TGTGCCAGCAGCGAAACGGGACTAGAATCCTTC. Amino acids: CASSETGLESF. The V and J genes are TRBV21-1 and TRBJ2-7; the DNA was not used to check the table's D call, TRBD2. TRBV21-1 is listed as a pseudogene. CDR3 length equals 11 residues.

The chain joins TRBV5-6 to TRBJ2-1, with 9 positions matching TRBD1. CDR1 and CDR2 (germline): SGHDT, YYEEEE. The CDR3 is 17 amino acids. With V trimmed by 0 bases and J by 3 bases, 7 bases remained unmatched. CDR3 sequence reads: CASSLDPGTGNYNEQFF. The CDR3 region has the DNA TGTGCCAGCAGCTTGGATCCCGGGACAGGGAACTACAATGAGCAGTTCTTC.

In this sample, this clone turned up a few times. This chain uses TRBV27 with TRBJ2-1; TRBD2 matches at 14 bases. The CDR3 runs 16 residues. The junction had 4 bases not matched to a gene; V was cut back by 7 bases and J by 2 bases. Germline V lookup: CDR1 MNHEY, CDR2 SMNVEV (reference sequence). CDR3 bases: TGTGCCAGCACACCGGGACTAGCGGGAGCCTACAATGAGCAGTTCTTC. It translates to CASTPGLAGAYNEQFF.

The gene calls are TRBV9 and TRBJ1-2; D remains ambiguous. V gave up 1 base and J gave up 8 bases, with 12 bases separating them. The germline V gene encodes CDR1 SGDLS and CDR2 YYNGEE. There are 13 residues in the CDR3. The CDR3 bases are TGTGCCAGCAGCGTAAAGCCAGGCGCCGGCTACACCTTC. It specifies CASSVKPGAGYTF.

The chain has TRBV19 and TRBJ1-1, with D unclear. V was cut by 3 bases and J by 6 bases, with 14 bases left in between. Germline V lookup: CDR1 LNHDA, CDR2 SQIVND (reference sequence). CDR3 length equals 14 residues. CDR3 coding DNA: TGTGCCAGTAGTATTGGCCCAGAGAGGCCTGAAGCTTTCTTT. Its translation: CASSIGPERPEAFF.

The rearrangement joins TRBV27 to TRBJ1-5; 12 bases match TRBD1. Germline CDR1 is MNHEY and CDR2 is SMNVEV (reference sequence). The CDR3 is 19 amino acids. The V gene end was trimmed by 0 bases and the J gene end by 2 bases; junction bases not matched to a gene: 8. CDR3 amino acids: CASSLSKGTGGWGNQPQHF. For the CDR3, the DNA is TGTGCCAGCAGTTTATCGAAGGGGACAGGGGGCTGGGGCAATCAGCCCCAGCATTTT.

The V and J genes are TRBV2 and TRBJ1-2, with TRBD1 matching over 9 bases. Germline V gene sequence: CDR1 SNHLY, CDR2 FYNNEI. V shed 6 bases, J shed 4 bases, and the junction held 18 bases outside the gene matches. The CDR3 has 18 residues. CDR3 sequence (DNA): TGTGCCAGCAGCCGACCCCGGGACAGGGTCCGTTACCGCTATGGCTACACCTTC. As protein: CASSRPRDRVRYRYGYTF.

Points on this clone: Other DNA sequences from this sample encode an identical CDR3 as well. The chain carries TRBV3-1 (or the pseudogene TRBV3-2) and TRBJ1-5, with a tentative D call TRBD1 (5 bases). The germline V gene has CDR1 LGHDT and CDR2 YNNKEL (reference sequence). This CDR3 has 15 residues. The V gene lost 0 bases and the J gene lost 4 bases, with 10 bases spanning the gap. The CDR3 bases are TGTGCCAGCAGCCAAGATCGGGGGAGGAATCAGCCCCAGCATTTT. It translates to CASSQDRGRNQPQHF.